The text below deals with one T cell receptor beta chain. Its specificity is not known. Here immunoSEQ multiplex PCR was the method, and the copy in TCRdb shows in-frame clones only, minus some. In the table there are roughly 48,000 clones, around 88% of which are singletons. The data stem from a study of OX40 agonist ivuxolimab in advanced cancers. Study conclusions and caveats: Relative to CD4+, CD8+ T cells held more expanded clones on average. No antigen was identified for the clonally expanded peripheral T cells. CD4+ and CD8+ blood T cells expanded clonally by week 6 at 0.1 to 3.0 mg/kg.

Patients were ineligible given autoimmune disease history or systemic immunosuppression. This TCR was sampled from an adult with an advanced solid tumor such as melanoma, head and neck, liver or kidney cancer. Source: CD4+ or CD8+ T cells sorted from blood, taken in a trial of the OX40 agonist ivuxolimab.

CDR3 DNA sequence: TGTGCCAGCAGCCGGACGGAAGGGAGTGAGCAGTTCTTC. It translates to CASSRTEGSEQFF. V usage is TRBV7-2 and J usage is TRBJ2-1; TRBD2 might be the D (5 bases). The V end lost 5 bases, the J end lost 9 bases, and 14 bases lay between the germline ends. CDR1 and CDR2 from the germline V gene are SGHTA and FQGNSA. CDR3 length equals 13 residues.